This paragraph covers one T cell receptor beta chain sequence. The antigen is unknown. These data are taken from a study of cytomegalovirus exposure and HLA in healthy donors. Broader study findings: In vitro work confirmed that a few CMV-associated chains recognize CMV antigens. Researchers left out some V segments, among them TRBV6-2 and TRBV6-3, as indistinguishable. A missense DCLRE1C variant was associated with V- and J-gene trimming of TCR beta chains in a later analysis, and an independent cohort replicated the association.

The study ran its PCR with 60 Vbeta and 13 Jbeta primers. The repertoire was sequenced with immunoSEQ multiplex PCR; TCRdb's copy has only in-frame clones and lacks some. Of 150,000 to 250,000 clones in the sample, 85% were seen once. The CDR3 has 14 amino acids. Germline values: CDR1 SGHDT, CDR2 YYEEEE. With 2 bases clipped from V and 5 bases from J, the junction kept 6 bases outside the gene matches. The sample was PBMCs. The TCR comes from a woman aged 45-65 years in good health and CMV-seronegative. The chain carries TRBV5-6 and TRBJ1-2; TRBD1 agrees at 7 bases. CDR3 DNA: TGTGCCAGCAGCTTCCGGGACAGAGAATATGGCTACACCTTC. Encoded protein: CASSFRDREYGYTF.